This T cell receptor (beta chain) was sequenced during a study of metastatic and nonmetastatic thyroid tumors. As for the study in general: Repertoire comparison spanned blood and tumor or nodule tissue of malignant and benign thyroid patients.

TCRdb re-called clones via MiXCR from the PCR reads. Among some 19,000 clones listed, just over 25% were seen once. Nobody among the patients had been given any treatment before thyroid surgery. Germline V gene lookup returns CDR1 LGHDT and CDR2 YNNKEL (reference sequence). The germline V and J ends were trimmed by 4 bases and 13 bases, with 19 bases remaining between them. The CDR3 is 13 residues long. The chain is built from TRBV3-1 and TRBJ1-1, with D possibly being TRBD1 (5 bases). The sequence was collected from a male donor with papillary thyroid cancer or a benign thyroid nodule (not recorded which). Some clones in this sample may be carry-over from other donors' samples. Sequenced sample: blood. CDR3 loop: CASSPSATVLVFF. DNA for the CDR3: TGTGCCAGCAGCCCGTCTGCGACAGTGTTGGTTTTCTTT. The full variable domain, with the rest looked up from reference TRBV3-1 and TRBJ1-1, is DTAVSQTPKYLVTQMGNDKSIKCEQNLGHDTMYWYKQDSKKFLKIMFSYNNKELIINETVPNRFSPKSPDKAHLNLHINSLELGDSAVYFCASSPSATVLVFFGQGTRLTVV.